A single sample gave rise to the 8 T cell receptor beta chains below, sequenced in a study of Ad26.COV2.S vaccination and SARS-CoV-2 variants. Profiling relied on immunoSEQ multiplex PCR, and the TCRdb table lists in-frame clones only, not all of them. The sample lists around 400,000 clones; 75% to 90% were seen once. Noted treatment: 15 to 20 received Ad26.COV2.S at low or high dose, single or two shots; about 5 received placebo; per-sample allocation not given. Sampling occurred on day 63 after the first vaccine or placebo injection. Material: peripheral blood, obtained in a trial of Ad26.COV2.S vaccine versus placebo. Receptors were obtained from a person between 18 and 65 years old who received the Ad26.COV2.S COVID-19 vaccine or a placebo.

This clone has just one count. The chain employs TRBV7-9 and TRBJ1-1, with 10 bases that match TRBD1. Germline trimming cut 5 bases from V and 3 bases from J; bases unmatched to any gene: 6. Looked up from germline, CDR1 is SEHNR and CDR2 is FQNEAQ (reference sequence). CDR3 length: 15 amino acids. The CDR3 loop reads CASSPPGTGDTEAFF. The CDR3 nucleotides read TGTGCCAGCAGCCCCCCCGGGACAGGGGACACTGAAGCTTTCTTT. The whole variable domain, filled in from reference TRBV7-9 and TRBJ1-1, reads DTGVSQNPRHKITKRGQNVTFRCDPISEHNRLYWYRQTLGQGPEFLTYFQNEAQLEKSRLLSDRFSAERPKGSFSTLEIQRTEQGDSAMYLCASSPPGTGDTEAFFGQGTRLTVV.

This chain uses TRBV19 with TRBJ1-1, with D perhaps TRBD1 (5 bases). From germline, CDR1 is LNHDA and CDR2 SQIVND (reference sequence). The CDR3 totals 17 residues. With 5 bases removed from V and 6 bases from J, the gap between germline ends came to 25 bases. The DNA for the CDR3 is TGTGCCAGTAGTGCCGTTGATGCCCGGCCGGGGGGGGCTGAAGCTTTCTTT. It is translated as CASSAVDARPGGAEAFF.

Here the CDR3 reads CSVWGQGDGYTF. In nucleotides, the CDR3 is TGCAGCGTTTGGGGACAGGGGGACGGCTACACCTTC. V and J are TRBV29-1 and TRBJ1-2; 11 nucleotides agree with TRBD1. Germline V gives CDR1 SQVTM, CDR2 ANQGSEA. V lost 5 bases to trimming and J lost 8 bases; unmatched junction nucleotides: 4. The CDR3 covers 12 residues.

This chain links TRBV19 with TRBJ2-2; possible D gene TRBD1, 5 bases. The germline CDR1 and CDR2 sequences are LNHDA and SQIVND (reference sequence). Trimming pared 2 bases from V and 0 bases from J, leaving 13 bases between. The CDR3 sequence is 17 residues long. Here the CDR3 reads CASSITDTGANTGELFF. The CDR3 coding sequence is TGTGCCAGTAGTATAACGGACACAGGCGCGAACACCGGGGAGCTGTTTTTT.

The chain joins TRBV5-1 to TRBJ2-5, with no clear D. This CDR3 spans 12 amino acids. Trimming removed 7 bases at V and 2 bases at J, with 9 bases between. The germline gives CDR1 SGHRS, CDR2 YFSETQ. Here the CDR3 DNA reads TGCGCCAGCGCCCTGGGGCAAGAGACCCAGTACTTC. This codes for CASALGQETQYF.

The rearrangement links TRBV28 to TRBJ1-2, with D tentatively TRBD1 (6 bases). With 7 bases removed from V and 5 bases from J, the gap between germline ends came to 14 bases. The CDR3 totals 13 residues. The germline CDR1 and CDR2 sequences are MDHEN and SYDVKM. The CDR3 DNA sequence: TGTGCCAGCACCGCAGGGGTATGGTATGGCTACACCTTC. It specifies CASTAGVWYGYTF.

The J gene is TRBJ2-7, the V gene TRBV28; D perhaps matches TRBD1 (5 bases). Germline V lookup: CDR1 MDHEN, CDR2 SYDVKM. This CDR3 is 12 amino acids long. V shed 6 bases and J shed 4 bases, with 10 bases lying between them. Here the CDR3 reads CASSKTAYEQYF. The CDR3 DNA sequence: TGTGCCAGCAGCAAGACAGCGTACGAGCAGTACTTC. Based on the CDR3 plus reference TRBV28 and TRBJ2-7, the full variable domain is DVKVTQSSRYLVKRTGEKVFLECVQDMDHENMFWYRQDPGLGLRLIYFSYDVKMKEKGDIPEGYSVSREKKERFSLILESASTNQTSMYLCASSKTAYEQYFGPGTRLTVT.

The chain employs TRBV10-2 and TRBJ1-3; D call uncertain. The germline V gene has CDR1 WSHSY and CDR2 SAAADI. The CDR3 extends over 16 amino acids. The V and J ends lost 3 bases and 0 bases respectively, with 12 bases between them. CDR3 protein: CASSEWDPSSGNTIYF. In DNA, the CDR3 is TGCGCCAGCAGTGAATGGGATCCAAGCTCTGGAAACACCATATATTTT.